This T cell receptor (beta chain) stems from a study of somatic mutations in cytotoxic T cells in rheumatoid arthritis. Whole-study results and caveats: For CD8+ T-cell clonality, rheumatoid arthritis patients and age-matched healthy controls did not differ significantly.

With regard to this clone: Its antigen remains unidentified.

The data were produced by immunoSEQ multiplex PCR, yet TCRdb's version contains in-frame clones alone and is incomplete. This table holds 2,500 or so clones, around 73% found once. This receptor was taken from a man aged 65 to 79 with rheumatoid arthritis. What was sequenced was CD8+ T cells sorted from blood.

The CDR3 DNA reads TGTGCCAGCAGTTCCCAGCGGGGGGACGAGCAGTACTTC. Translation: CASSSQRGDEQYF. The chain carries TRBV27 and TRBJ2-7; the match to TRBD2 covers 9 bases. Germline V lookup: CDR1 MNHEY, CDR2 SMNVEV (reference sequence). Unmatched junction bases numbered 3, after V lost 4 bases and J lost 5 bases. The CDR3 covers 13 residues.